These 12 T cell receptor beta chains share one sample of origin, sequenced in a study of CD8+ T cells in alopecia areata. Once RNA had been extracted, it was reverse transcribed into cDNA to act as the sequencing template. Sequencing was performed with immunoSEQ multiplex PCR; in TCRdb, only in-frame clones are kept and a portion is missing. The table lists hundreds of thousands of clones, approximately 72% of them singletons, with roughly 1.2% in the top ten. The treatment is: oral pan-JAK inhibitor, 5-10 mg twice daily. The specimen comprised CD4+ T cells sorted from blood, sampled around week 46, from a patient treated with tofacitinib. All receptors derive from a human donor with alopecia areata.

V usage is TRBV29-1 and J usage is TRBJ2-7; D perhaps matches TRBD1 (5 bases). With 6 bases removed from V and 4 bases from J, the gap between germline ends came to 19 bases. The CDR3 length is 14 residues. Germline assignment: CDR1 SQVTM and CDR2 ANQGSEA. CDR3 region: CSVARINTGYEQYF. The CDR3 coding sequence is TGCAGCGTCGCACGTATCAATACAGGATACGAGCAGTACTTC.

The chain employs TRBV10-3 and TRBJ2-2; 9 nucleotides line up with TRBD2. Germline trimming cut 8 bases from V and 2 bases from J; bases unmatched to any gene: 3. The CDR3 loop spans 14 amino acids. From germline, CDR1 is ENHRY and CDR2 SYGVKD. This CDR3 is CAIRLAGNTGELFF. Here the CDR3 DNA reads TGTGCCATCCGCCTAGCGGGAAACACCGGGGAGCTGTTTTTT.

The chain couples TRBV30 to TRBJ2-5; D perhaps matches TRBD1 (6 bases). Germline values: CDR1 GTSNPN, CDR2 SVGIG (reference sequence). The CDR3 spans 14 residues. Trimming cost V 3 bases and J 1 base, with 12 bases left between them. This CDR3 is CAWSPPGAQETQYF. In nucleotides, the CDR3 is TGTGCCTGGAGCCCCCCAGGGGCCCAAGAGACCCAGTACTTC.

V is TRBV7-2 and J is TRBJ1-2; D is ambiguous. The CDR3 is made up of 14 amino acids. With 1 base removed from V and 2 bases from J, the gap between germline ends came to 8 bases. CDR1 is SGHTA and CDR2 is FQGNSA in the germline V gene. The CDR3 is CASSLGDGNYGYTF. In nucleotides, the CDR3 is TGTGCCAGCAGCTTAGGAGACGGAAACTATGGCTACACCTTC.

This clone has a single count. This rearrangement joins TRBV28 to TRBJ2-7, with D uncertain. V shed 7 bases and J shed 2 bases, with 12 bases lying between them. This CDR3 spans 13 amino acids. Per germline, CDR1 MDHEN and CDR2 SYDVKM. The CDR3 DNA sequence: TGTGCCAGCACCCAGGCTACCACCTACGAGCAGTACTTC. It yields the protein CASTQATTYEQYF.

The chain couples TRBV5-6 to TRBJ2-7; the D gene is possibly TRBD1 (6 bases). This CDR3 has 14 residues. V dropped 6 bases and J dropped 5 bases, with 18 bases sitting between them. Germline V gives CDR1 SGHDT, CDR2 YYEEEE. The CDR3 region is CASTTGQRSDEQYF. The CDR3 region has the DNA TGTGCCAGCACCACAGGACAGAGGTCGGACGAGCAGTACTTC.

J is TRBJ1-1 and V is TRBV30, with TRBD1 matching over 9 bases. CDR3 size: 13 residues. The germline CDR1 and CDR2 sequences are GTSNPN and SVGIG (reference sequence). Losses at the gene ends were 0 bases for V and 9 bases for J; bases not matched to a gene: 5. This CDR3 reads CAWSVLGQGKAFF. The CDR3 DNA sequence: TGTGCCTGGAGTGTACTGGGACAGGGAAAAGCTTTCTTT.

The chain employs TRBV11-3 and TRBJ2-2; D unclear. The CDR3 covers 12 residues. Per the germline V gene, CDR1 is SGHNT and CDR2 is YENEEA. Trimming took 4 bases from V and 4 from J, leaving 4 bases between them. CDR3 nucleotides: TGTGCCAGCAGCTCAGGCACCGGGGAGCTGTTTTTT. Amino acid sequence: CASSSGTGELFF.

The CDR3 loop reads CASSSSGQFSSYEQYF. DNA for the CDR3: TGTGCCAGCAGCTCTAGCGGACAGTTTAGTTCCTACGAGCAGTACTTC. The chain carries TRBV7-2 and TRBJ2-7; tentatively, D is TRBD2 (7 bases). This CDR3 comprises 16 residues. V was shortened by 4 bases and J by 1 base, with 17 bases between the two germline ends. Looked up from germline, CDR1 is SGHTA and CDR2 is FQGNSA.

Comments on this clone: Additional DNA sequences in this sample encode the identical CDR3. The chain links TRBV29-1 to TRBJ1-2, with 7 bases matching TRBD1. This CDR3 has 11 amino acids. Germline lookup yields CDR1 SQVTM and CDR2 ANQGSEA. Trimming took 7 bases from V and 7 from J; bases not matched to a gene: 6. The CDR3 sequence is CSARQGGGYTF. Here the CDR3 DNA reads TGCAGCGCCCGACAGGGAGGTGGCTACACCTTC.

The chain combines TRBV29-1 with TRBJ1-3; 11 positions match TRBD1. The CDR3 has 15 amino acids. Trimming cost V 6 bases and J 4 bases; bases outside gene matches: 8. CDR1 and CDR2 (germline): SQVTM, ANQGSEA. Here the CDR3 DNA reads TGCAGCGTGGCCTCGGACAGGGGGCTCGGAAACACCATATATTTT. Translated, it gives CSVASDRGLGNTIYF.

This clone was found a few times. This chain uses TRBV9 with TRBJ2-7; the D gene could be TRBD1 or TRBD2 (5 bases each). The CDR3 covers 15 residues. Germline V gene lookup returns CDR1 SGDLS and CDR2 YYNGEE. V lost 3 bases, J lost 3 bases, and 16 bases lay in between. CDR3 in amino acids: CASSARGKGDYEQYF. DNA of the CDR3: TGTGCCAGCAGCGCGAGGGGCAAGGGTGACTACGAGCAGTACTTC.